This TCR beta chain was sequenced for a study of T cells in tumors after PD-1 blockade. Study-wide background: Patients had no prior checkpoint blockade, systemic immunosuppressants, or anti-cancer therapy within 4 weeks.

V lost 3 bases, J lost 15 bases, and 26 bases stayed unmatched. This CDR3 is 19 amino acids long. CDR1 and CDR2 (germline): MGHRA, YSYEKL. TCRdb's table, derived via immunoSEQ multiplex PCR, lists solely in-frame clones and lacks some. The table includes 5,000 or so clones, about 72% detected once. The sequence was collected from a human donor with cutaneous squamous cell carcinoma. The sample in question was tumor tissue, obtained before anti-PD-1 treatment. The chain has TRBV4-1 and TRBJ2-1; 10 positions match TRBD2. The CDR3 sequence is CASSQYSLGGASGGQSGFF. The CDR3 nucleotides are TGCGCCAGCAGCCAGTACTCATTGGGTGGGGCTAGCGGGGGTCAGAGTGGGTTCTTC.